This TCR beta chain was documented in a study of blood T cell repertoires in COVID-19. Study overall: Some COVID-19 samples were acute and others convalescent; all came from the United States, Italy and Spain. From T cells, B-cell-depleted T cells, or PBMCs came the material, which was cDNA or gDNA.

V was clipped by 8 bases and J by 4 bases; unmatched bases: 10. From germline, CDR1 is LNHDA and CDR2 SQIVND (reference sequence). This CDR3 comprises 15 residues. Source study methods: Amplifying reference gene primers gave estimates of nucleated cell counts. TCRdb's table, derived via immunoSEQ multiplex PCR, lists solely in-frame clones and lacks some. V and J calls and clone size are as listed in that table; D and trimming were resolved from the DNA. The data contain roughly 30,000 clones, about 89% of them singletons. The V and J genes are TRBV19 and TRBJ2-2, with 7 bases that match TRBD1. This TCR derives from a human donor in a cohort sampled during active COVID-19. The specimen sequenced was peripheral blood. The CDR3 DNA reads as TGTGCCAGTGAGCCTTCACAGGGGTTCACCGGGGAGCTGTTTTTT. Amino acid sequence: CASEPSQGFTGELFF.